The entry below describes one T cell receptor (beta chain). Profiling relied on immunoSEQ multiplex PCR, and the TCRdb table lists in-frame clones only, not all of them. The sample shows more than 100,000 clones, approximately 90% of them seen only once. The data are from a study of OX40 agonist ivuxolimab in advanced cancers. This TCR derives from an adult with an advanced solid tumor such as melanoma, head and neck, liver or kidney cancer. The source material was CD4+ or CD8+ T cells sorted from blood, sampled in a trial of the OX40 agonist ivuxolimab.

The CDR3 spells CASRKDTNTGELFF. CDR3 coding DNA: TGCGCCAGCAGAAAGGATACGAACACCGGGGAGCTGTTTTTT. The V gene is TRBV10-1, the J gene TRBJ2-2; D is uncertain. The CDR3 consists of 14 residues. Germline CDR1 WNHNN, CDR2 SYGVQD (reference sequence). Trimming shortened V by 6 bases and J by 0 bases, and 8 bases separated the two germline ends.